A selection of T cell receptor beta chains follows, all from one sample in a study of blood T cells in healthy people across ages. TCRdb recomputed calls from the 5' RACE reads with MiXCR, one row per CDR3 protein. Among about 1.1 million distinct CDR3 sequences listed, approximately 38% were seen once. The sample taken for sequencing was blood. The source is a man aged 18 to 35 in good health. The CDR3 runs from the conserved cysteine through the conserved F or W. A D gene is named only where the DNA matches it firmly. The size of a clone is reported for some rows only, either as once, few or many, or as a class for expanded clones.

abundance,d_gene,j_gene,v_gene,CDR3nt,CDR3aa
few,TRBD2,TRBJ2-7,TRBV12-3/TRBV12-4,TGTGCCAGCAGTTTCCCACGGAGAGTAGCGGGTGCTCACTACGAGCAGTACTTC,CASSFPRRVAGAHYEQYF
NA,NA,TRBJ2-3,TRBV7-2,TGTGCCAGCAGCTTAGAATGGCTAGCGCAAAATTCTCCCTCGCAGTATTTT,CASSLEWLAQNSPSQYF
many,TRBD1,TRBJ2-7,TRBV4-3,TGTGCCAGCAGCCCAGGACAGGGAACATACGAGCAGTACTTC,CASSPGQGTYEQYF
few,NA,TRBJ1-1,TRBV4-3,TGCGCCAGCAGCCAAGATGTATCCGGACACATAGGGGCTGAAGCTTTCTTT,CASSQDVSGHIGAEAFF
few,NA,TRBJ1-6,TRBV15,TGTGCCACCAGCCCCACGCGAAGCCTGGCGGATAATTCACCCCTCCACTTT,CATSPTRSLADNSPLHF
NA,NA,TRBJ1-2,TRBV18,TGTGCCAGCTCACCATTGGAAGTTGGGGGCTTTGGCTACACCTTC,CASSPLEVGGFGYTF
few,NA,TRBJ2-7,TRBV18,TGTGCCAGCTCACCGCCTGAGTCCTACGAGCAGTACTTC,CASSPPESYEQYF
few,TRBD2,TRBJ2-1,TRBV12-3/TRBV12-4,TGTGCCAGCAGTTCCACCGGGACTAGGGATGAGCAGTTCTTC,CASSSTGTRDEQFF
NA,NA,TRBJ1-1,TRBV20-1,TGCAGTGCTAGATTAGTAGGGCGGGGAATGAACACTGAAGCTTTCTTT,CSARLVGRGMNTEAFF
NA,NA,TRBJ2-1,TRBV20-1,TGCAGTGCTAGGGACACCCTTCGGGATGAGCAGTTCTTC,CSARDTLRDEQFF
NA,TRBD1,TRBJ1-2,TRBV4-3,TGCGCCAGCAGCCAAGACCGGGACAGAATCCCCCCCTACTATGGCTACACCTTC,CASSQDRDRIPPYYGYTF
few,TRBD1,TRBJ1-5,TRBV27,TGTGCCAGCAACAAAAACCGGGACAGGGGCCGGTATAGCAATCAGCCCCAGCATTTT,CASNKNRDRGRYSNQPQHF
many,NA,TRBJ2-3,TRBV27,TGTGCCAGCAGTTTACGACAGCCCACAGATACGCAGTATTTT,CASSLRQPTDTQYF
few,NA,TRBJ2-1,TRBV4-3,TGCGCCAGCAGCCAGAGACAGGTAATTGTCGATGAGCAGTTCTTC,CASSQRQVIVDEQFF
NA,NA,TRBJ1-1,TRBV6-5,TGTGCCAGCAGTTACGCCGAGGGTCTGGCCGTCGCTGAAGCTTTCTTT,CASSYAEGLAVAEAFF
few,NA,TRBJ1-1,TRBV7-3,TGTGCCAGCAGCTTAACGCAGGTGGGGAACACTGAAGCTTTCTTT,CASSLTQVGNTEAFF
few,NA,TRBJ2-3,TRBV18,TGTGCCAGCTCACCCGGGCAGGGGCGCAGCACAGATGCGCAGTATTTT,CASSPGQGRSTDAQYF
few,NA,TRBJ1-5,TRBV20-1,TGCAGTGCTAGTATGGAGGGGGGGAATCAGCCCCAGCATTTT,CSASMEGGNQPQHF
few,NA,TRBJ2-1,TRBV3-1,TGTGCCAGCAGCCAAGACGATGGTGAGCAGTTCTTC,CASSQDDGEQFF
few,NA,TRBJ1-4,TRBV10-3,TGTGCCATCAGTGACAGGGCTGAAAAACTGTTTTTT,CAISDRAEKLFF
many,NA,TRBJ2-1,TRBV20-1,TGCAGTGCTAGACCCCCAGGGGTCAATGAGCAGTTCTTC,CSARPPGVNEQFF
many,TRBD1,TRBJ2-7,TRBV29-1,TGCAGCGTTGCCCGGGACAGAAACTACGAGCAGTACTTC,CSVARDRNYEQYF
NA,NA,TRBJ2-2,TRBV20-1,TGCAGTGCTAGAGATCAATGGGCAGCGAACACCGGGGAGCTGTTTTTT,CSARDQWAANTGELFF
NA,NA,TRBJ1-4,TRBV21-1,TGTGCCAGCAGCAGACACGGAGGGAACGATGGTGAAAAACTGTTTTTT,CASSRHGGNDGEKLFF
few,TRBD1,TRBJ2-5,TRBV29-1,TGCAGCGACTTCGACAGGGACGGGGAGACCCAGTACTTC,CSDFDRDGETQYF
NA,TRBD1,TRBJ2-7,TRBV7-2,TGTGCCAGCACCCGACCGACAGGGTCCAATGAGCAGTACTTC,CASTRPTGSNEQYF
NA,NA,TRBJ1-5,TRBV19,TGTGCCAGTAGTGTCCCCTTCGGGGGATACAATCAGCCCCAGCATTTT,CASSVPFGGYNQPQHF